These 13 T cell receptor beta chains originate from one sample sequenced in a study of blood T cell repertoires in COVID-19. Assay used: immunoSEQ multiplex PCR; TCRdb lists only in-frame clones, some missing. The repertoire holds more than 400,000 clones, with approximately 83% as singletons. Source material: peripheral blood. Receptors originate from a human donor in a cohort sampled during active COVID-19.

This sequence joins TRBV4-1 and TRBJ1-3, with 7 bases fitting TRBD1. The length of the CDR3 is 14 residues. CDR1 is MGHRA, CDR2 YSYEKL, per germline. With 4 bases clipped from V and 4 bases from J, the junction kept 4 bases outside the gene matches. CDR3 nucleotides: TGCGCCAGCAGCCGAGGGGGCGAAGGAAACACCATATATTTT. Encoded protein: CASSRGGEGNTIYF.

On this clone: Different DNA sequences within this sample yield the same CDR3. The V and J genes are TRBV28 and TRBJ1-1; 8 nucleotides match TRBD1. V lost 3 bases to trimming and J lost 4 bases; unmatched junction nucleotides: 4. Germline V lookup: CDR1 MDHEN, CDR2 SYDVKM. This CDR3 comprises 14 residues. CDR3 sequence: CASSFPRGPTEAFF. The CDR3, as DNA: TGTGCCAGCAGTTTCCCCAGGGGGCCCACTGAAGCTTTCTTT.

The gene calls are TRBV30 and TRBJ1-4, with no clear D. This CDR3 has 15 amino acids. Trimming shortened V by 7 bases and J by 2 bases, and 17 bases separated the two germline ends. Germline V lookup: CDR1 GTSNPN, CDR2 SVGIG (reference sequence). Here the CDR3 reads CAYREEVRTNEKLFF. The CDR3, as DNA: TGTGCCTATAGGGAGGAGGTGAGGACTAATGAAAAACTGTTTTTT.

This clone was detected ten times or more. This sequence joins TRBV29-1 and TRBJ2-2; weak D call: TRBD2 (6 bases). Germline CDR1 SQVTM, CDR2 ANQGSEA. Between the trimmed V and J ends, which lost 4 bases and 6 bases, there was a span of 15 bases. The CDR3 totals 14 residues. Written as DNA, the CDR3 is TGCAGCGTTGGAAAGCGGGCGGCCGCCGGGGAGCTGTTTTTT. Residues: CSVGKRAAAGELFF.

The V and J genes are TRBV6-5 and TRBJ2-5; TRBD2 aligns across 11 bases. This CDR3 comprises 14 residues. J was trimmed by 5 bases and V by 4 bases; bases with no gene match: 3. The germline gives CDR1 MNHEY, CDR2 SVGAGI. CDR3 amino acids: CASSLAGGRETQYF. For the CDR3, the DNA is TGTGCCAGCAGTTTAGCGGGAGGGAGGGAGACCCAGTACTTC.

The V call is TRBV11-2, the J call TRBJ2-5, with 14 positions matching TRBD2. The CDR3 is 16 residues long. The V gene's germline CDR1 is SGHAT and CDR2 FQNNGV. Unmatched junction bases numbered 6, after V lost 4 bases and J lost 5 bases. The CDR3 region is CASSSTSGRAVETQYF. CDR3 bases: TGTGCCAGCAGCTCGACTAGCGGGAGGGCCGTGGAGACCCAGTACTTC.

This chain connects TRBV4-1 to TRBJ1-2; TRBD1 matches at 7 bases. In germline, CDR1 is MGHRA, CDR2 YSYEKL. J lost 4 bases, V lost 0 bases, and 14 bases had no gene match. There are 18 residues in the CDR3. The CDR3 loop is CASSQDRGTASLVYGYTF. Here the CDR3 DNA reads TGCGCCAGCAGCCAAGATAGGGGGACAGCTTCCCTGGTCTATGGCTACACCTTC.

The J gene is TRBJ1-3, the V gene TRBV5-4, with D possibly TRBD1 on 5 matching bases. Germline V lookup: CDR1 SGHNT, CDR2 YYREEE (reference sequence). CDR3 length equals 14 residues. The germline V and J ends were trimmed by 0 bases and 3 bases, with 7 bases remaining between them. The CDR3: CASSLAGRGNTIYF. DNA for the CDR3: TGTGCCAGCAGCTTGGCAGGGCGTGGAAACACCATATATTTT.

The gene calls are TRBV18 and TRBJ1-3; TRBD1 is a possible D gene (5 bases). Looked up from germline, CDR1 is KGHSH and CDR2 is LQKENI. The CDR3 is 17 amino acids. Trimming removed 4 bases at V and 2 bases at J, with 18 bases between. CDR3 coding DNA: TGTGCCAGCTCACTATCCGGGGCCGGGACTACTGGAAACACCATATATTTT. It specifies CASSLSGAGTTGNTIYF.

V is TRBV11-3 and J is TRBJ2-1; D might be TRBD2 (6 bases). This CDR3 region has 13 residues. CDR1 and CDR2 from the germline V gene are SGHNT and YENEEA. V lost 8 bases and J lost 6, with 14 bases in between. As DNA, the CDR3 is TGTGCCAGCGCAGCGGGCCCCGGCAATGAGCAGTTCTTC. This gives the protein CASAAGPGNEQFF. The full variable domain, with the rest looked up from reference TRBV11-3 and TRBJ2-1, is EAGVVQSPRYKIIEKKQPVAFWCNPISGHNTLYWYLQNLGQGPELLIRYENEEAVDDSQLPKDRFSAERLKGVDSTLKIQPAELGDSAVYLCASAAGPGNEQFFGPGTRLTVL.

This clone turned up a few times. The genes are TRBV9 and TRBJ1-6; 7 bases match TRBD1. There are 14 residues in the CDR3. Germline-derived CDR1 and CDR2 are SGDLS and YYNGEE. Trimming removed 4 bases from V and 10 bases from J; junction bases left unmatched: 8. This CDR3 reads CASSPDRVESPLHF. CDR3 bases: TGTGCCAGCAGCCCCGACAGGGTAGAATCACCCCTCCACTTT.

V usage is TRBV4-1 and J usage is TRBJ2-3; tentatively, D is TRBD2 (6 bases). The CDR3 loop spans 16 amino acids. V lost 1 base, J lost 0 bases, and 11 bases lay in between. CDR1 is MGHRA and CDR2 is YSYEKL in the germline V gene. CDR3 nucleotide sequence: TGCGCCAGCAGCCAAGCGGCTAGCGCGAGCACAGATACGCAGTATTTT. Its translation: CASSQAASASTDTQYF.

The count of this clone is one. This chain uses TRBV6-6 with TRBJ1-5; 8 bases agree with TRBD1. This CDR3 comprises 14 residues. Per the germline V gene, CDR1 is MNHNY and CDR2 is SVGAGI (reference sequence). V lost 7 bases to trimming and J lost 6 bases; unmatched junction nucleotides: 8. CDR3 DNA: TGTGCCAGCACCGGGACAGGAGGCGGTCAGCCCCAGCATTTT. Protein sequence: CASTGTGGGQPQHF.